The clone carrying this T cell receptor (beta chain) is a singleton in its sample. The entirety of the isolated RNA underwent reverse transcription, so expressed TCRB transcripts were sequenced. Assay used: immunoSEQ multiplex PCR; TCRdb lists only in-frame clones, some missing. The data show about 620,000 clones, around a sixth seen once. V lost 3 bases and J lost 2; bases outside the gene matches: 17. The CDR3 contains 19 residues. CDR1 SGHTA and CDR2 FQGNSA come from the germline V gene. These data are taken from a study of beta chain features in type 1 diabetes. Across the whole study: The patients were much like the healthy donors in age, gender and cell yields.

This chain joins TRBV7-2 and TRBJ2-3, with TRBD1 identical over 7 bases. The receptor was derived from a man between 18 and 35 years old in good health. Sequencing used naive CD4+ T cells from blood. CDR3 protein: CASSFNRGASRVVTDTQYF. The CDR3 nucleotides read TGTGCCAGCAGCTTTAACAGGGGTGCGTCCAGAGTGGTCACAGATACGCAGTATTTT.